This passage covers 2 T cell receptor beta chains from one sample sequenced in a study of response to subunit inactivated influenza vaccine. TCRdb reprocessed the RT-PCR reads via MiXCR and lists one record per CDR3 protein. The repertoire holds 250,000 to 350,000 distinct CDR3 sequences, approximately 23% seen once, with around a tenth in the top ten. Specimen: PBMCs from blood, collected approximately 20 months after vaccination. Receptors originate from a man between 45 and 75 years old who received an inactivated influenza vaccine.

The chain recombines TRBV9 with TRBJ2-1; D might be TRBD2 (5 bases). Looked up from germline, CDR1 is SGDLS and CDR2 is YYNGEE. Trimming removed 4 bases at V and 3 bases at J, with 17 bases between. CDR3 length: 16 amino acids. Here the CDR3 reads CASSPPPSGVYNEQFF. The CDR3 region has the DNA TGTGCCAGCAGCCCCCCCCCCAGCGGAGTCTACAATGAGCAGTTCTTC.

The chain carries TRBV18 and TRBJ2-3; 9 bases are a match to TRBD2. The CDR3 is 17 amino acids. Germline CDR1 reads KGHSH; CDR2 reads LQKENI. V shed 3 bases and J 0 bases; nucleotides not matched to a gene: 7. CDR3 DNA: TGTGCCAGCTCACCCCGTAGCGGGAGCATCAGCACAGATACGCAGTATTTT. This encodes CASSPRSGSISTDTQYF.